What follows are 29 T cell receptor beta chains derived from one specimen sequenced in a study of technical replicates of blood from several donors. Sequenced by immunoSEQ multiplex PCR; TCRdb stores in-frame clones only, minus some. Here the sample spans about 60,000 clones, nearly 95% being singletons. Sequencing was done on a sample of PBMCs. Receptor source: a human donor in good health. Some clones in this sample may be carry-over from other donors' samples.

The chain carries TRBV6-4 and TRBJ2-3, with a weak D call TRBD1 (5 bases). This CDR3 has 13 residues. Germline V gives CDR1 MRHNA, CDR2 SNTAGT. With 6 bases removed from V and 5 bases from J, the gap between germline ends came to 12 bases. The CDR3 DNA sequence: TGTGCCAGCAGCGCCAGGGTGGGAGATACGCAGTATTTT. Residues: CASSARVGDTQYF.

The CDR3 bases are TGTGCCAGCAGCTTCTTGGTAGCGGAGAGCTCCTACAATGAGCAGTTCTTC. Its translation is CASSFLVAESSYNEQFF. This rearrangement joins TRBV7-8 to TRBJ2-1, with D perhaps TRBD2 (6 bases). The CDR3 runs to 17 residues. The ends were cut back, 3 bases at V and 0 bases at J, with 15 bases in the middle. CDR1 is SGHVS and CDR2 is FQNEAQ in the germline V gene.

Here the CDR3 DNA reads TGTGCCAGCAGTACAGGGGGCGCCGGGGAGCTGTTTTTT. Translated, it gives CASSTGGAGELFF. V and J are TRBV27 and TRBJ2-2, with 9 bases identical to TRBD1. V gave up 5 bases and J gave up 6 bases; unmatched junction bases: 1. The CDR3 has 13 residues. Germline loops: CDR1 MNHEY, CDR2 SMNVEV (reference sequence).

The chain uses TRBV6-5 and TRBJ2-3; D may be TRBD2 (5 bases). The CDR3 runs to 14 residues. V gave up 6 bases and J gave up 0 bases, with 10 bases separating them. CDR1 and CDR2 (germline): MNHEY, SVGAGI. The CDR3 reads CASSGSGSTDTQYF. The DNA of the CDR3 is TGTGCCAGCAGCGGAAGCGGTAGCACAGATACGCAGTATTTT.

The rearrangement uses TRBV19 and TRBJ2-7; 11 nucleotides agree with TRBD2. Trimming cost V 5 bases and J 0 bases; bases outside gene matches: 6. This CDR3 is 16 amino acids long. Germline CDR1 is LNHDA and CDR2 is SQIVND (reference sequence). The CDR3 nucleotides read TGTGCCAGTAGTGATCCCGGGACTAGCGGCTCCTACGAGCAGTACTTC. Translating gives CASSDPGTSGSYEQYF.

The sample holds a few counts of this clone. The CDR3 reads CASREGGKTQYF. The CDR3 DNA reads TGTGCCAGCAGGGAGGGAGGAAAGACCCAGTACTTC. The rearrangement links TRBV27 to TRBJ2-5; maybe TRBD2 (6 bases). The V gene's germline CDR1 is MNHEY and CDR2 SMNVEV (reference sequence). The V end was cut by 6 bases, the J end by 6 bases, with 11 bases between. The CDR3 loop spans 12 amino acids.

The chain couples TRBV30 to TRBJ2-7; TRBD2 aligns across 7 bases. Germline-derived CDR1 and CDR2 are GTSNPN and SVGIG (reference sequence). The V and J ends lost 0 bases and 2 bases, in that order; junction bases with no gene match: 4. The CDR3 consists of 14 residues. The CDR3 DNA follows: TGTGCCTGGAGTGTGGCGGGAGTGGCCTACGAGCAGTACTTC. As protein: CAWSVAGVAYEQYF.

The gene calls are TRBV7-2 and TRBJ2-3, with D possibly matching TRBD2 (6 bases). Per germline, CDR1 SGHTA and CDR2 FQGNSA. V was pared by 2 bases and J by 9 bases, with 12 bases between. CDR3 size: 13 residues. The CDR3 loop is CASSLMEGNTQYF. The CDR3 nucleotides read TGTGCCAGCAGCTTAATGGAGGGGAACACGCAGTATTTT.

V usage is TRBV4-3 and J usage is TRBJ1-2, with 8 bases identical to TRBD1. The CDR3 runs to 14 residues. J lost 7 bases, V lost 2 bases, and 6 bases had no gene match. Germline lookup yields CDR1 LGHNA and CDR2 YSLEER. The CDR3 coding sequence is TGCGCCAGCAGCCAAAACAGGGGGATGGGTGGCTACACCTTC. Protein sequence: CASSQNRGMGGYTF.

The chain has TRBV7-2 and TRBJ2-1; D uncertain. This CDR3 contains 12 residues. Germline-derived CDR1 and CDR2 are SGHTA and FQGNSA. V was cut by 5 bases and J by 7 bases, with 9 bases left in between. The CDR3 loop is CASSVTSNEQFF. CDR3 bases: TGTGCCAGCAGCGTGACTTCGAATGAGCAGTTCTTC. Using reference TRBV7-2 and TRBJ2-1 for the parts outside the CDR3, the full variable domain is GAGVSQSPSNKVTEKGKDVELRCDPISGHTALYWYRQSLGQGLEFLIYFQGNSAPDKSGLPSDRFSAERTGGSVSTLTIQRTQQEDSAVYLCASSVTSNEQFFGPGTRLTVL.

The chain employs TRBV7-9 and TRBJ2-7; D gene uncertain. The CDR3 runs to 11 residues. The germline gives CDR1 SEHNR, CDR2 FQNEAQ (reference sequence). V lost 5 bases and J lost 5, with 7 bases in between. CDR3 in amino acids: CASSPQDEQYF. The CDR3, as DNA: TGTGCCAGCAGCCCCCAGGACGAGCAGTACTTC.

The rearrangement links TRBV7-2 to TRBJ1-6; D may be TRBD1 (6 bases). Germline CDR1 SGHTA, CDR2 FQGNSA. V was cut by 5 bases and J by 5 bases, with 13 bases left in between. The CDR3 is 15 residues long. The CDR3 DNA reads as TGTGCCAGCAGCCCTTCAGGGGCTGATAATTCACCCCTCCACTTT. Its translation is CASSPSGADNSPLHF.

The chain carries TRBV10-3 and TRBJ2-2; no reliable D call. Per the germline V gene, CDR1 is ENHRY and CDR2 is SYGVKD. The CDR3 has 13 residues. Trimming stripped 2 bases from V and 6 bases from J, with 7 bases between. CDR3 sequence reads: CAISEGSPGELFF. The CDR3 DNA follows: TGTGCCATCAGTGAGGGCTCCCCCGGGGAGCTGTTTTTT.

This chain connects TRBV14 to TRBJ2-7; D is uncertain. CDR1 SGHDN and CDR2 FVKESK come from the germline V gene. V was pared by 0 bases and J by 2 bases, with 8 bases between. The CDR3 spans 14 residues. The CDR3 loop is CASSQDGLPYEQYF. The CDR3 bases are TGTGCCAGCAGCCAAGATGGCCTCCCCTACGAGCAGTACTTC.

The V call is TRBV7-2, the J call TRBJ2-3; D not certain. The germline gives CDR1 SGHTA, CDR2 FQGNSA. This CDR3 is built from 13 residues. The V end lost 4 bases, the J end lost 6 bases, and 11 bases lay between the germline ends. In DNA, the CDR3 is TGTGCCAGCAGCTACTCCTTGGGCGATACGCAGTATTTT. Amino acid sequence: CASSYSLGDTQYF.

DNA of the CDR3: TGCGCCAGCAGCCGAGGACAGGTCTCTGGCTACACCTTC. Translated, it gives CASSRGQVSGYTF. This chain joins TRBV4-3 and TRBJ1-2; 7 bases are shared with TRBD1. Germline CDR1 is LGHNA and CDR2 is YSLEER. CDR3 size: 13 residues. J gave up 7 bases and V 4 bases, and 6 bases lay outside the gene matches.

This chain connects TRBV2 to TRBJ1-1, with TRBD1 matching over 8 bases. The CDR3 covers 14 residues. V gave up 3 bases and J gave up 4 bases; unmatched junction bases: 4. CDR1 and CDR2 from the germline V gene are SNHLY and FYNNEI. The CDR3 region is CASSDRTGTTEAFF. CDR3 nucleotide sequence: TGTGCCAGCAGTGATAGGACAGGGACCACTGAAGCTTTCTTT.

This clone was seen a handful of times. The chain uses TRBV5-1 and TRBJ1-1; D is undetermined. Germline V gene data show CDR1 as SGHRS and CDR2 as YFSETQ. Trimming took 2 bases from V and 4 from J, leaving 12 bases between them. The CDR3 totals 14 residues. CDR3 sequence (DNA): TGCGCCAGCAGCTTATCGGGGTCGGGCACTGAAGCTTTCTTT. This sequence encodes CASSLSGSGTEAFF.

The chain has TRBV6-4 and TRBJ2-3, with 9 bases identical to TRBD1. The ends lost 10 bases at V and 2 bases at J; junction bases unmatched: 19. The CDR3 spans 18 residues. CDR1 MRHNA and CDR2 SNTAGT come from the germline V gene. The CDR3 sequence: CATTTGGVLRRVTDTQYF. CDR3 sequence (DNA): TGTGCCACCACGACAGGGGGTGTTCTTCGGAGGGTCACAGATACGCAGTATTTT.

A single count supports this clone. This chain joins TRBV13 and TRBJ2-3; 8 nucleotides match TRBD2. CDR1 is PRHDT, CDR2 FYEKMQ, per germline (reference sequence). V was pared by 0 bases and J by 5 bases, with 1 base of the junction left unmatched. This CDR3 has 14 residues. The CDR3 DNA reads TGTGCCAGCAGCTTAGGGACTAGCGTAGATACGCAGTATTTT. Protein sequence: CASSLGTSVDTQYF.

The CDR3 loop is CASSSGSDYGYTF. DNA of the CDR3: TGTGCCAGCAGTTCAGGGTCTGACTATGGCTACACCTTC. This chain uses TRBV6-6 with TRBJ1-2; a weak D match, TRBD1 (5 bases). The germline CDR1 and CDR2 sequences are MNHNY and SVGAGI (reference sequence). V was trimmed by 4 bases and J by 3 bases, leaving 9 bases between them. The CDR3 sequence is 13 residues long.

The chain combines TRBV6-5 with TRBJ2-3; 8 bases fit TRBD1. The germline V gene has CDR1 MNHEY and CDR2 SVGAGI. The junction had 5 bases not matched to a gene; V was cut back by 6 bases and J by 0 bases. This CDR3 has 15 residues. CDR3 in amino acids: CASRRQGFSTDTQYF. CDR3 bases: TGTGCCAGCAGACGACAGGGGTTTAGCACAGATACGCAGTATTTT.

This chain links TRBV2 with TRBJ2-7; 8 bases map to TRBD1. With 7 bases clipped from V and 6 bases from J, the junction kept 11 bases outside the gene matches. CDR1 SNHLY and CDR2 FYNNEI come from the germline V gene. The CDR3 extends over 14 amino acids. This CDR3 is CASILQGAFGEQYF. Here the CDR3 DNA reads TGTGCCAGCATTCTTCAGGGGGCTTTTGGCGAGCAGTACTTC.

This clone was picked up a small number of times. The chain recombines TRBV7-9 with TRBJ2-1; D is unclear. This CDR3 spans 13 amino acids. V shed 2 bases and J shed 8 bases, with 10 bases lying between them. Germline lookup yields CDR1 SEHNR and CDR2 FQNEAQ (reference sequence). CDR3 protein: CASSLLLRHEQFF. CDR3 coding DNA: TGTGCCAGCAGCTTATTACTACGGCATGAGCAGTTCTTC.

The CDR3 region has the DNA TGTGCCAGCAGCCGAGACAGGGTCTCTGGCTACACCTTC. Translated: CASSRDRVSGYTF. The chain is built from TRBV7-9 and TRBJ1-2, with 7 bases fitting TRBD1. This CDR3 region has 13 residues. In germline, CDR1 is SEHNR, CDR2 FQNEAQ (reference sequence). With V trimmed by 5 bases and J by 7 bases, 7 bases remained unmatched.

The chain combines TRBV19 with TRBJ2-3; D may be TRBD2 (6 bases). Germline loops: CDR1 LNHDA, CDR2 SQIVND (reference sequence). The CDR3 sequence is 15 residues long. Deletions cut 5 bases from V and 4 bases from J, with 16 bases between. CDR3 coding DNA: TGTGCCAGTAGTTTGGGGGGTGGTCGAGCAGATACGCAGTATTTT. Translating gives CASSLGGGRADTQYF.

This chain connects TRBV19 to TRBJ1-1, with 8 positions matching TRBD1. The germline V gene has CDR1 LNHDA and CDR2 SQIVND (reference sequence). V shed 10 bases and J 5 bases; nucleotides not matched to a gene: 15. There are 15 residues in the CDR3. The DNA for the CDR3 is TGTGCCATCTTATCCAGCGGGACAGGCAGGACTGAAGCTTTCTTT. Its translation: CAILSSGTGRTEAFF.

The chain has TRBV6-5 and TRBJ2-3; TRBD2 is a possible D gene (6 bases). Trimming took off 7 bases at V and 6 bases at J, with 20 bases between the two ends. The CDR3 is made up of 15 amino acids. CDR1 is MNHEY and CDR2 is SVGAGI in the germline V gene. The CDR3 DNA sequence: TGTGCCAGCACCTCCCCGGGGAGGCTCGGGGATACGCAGTATTTT. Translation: CASTSPGRLGDTQYF.

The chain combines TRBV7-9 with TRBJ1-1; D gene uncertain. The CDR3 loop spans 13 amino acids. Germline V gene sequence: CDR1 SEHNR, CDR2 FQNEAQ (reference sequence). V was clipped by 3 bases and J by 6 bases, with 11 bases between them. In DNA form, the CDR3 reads TGTGCCAGCAGCTTCGAGGAGGAAGCTGAAGCTTTCTTT. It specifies CASSFEEEAEAFF.